Below, one T cell receptor beta chain is given with its context. Its antigen remains unknown. This sample is drawn from a study of T cell repertoires in cytomegalovirus infection. Via MiXCR, TCRdb re-called the reads, giving one row per CDR3 protein. The table records 340,000 or so distinct CDR3 sequences, 20% to 25% of them present only once. Germline V gene data show CDR1 as MDHEN and CDR2 as SYDVKM. The CDR3 spans 15 residues. The V gene lost 6 bases and the J gene lost 1 base, with 13 bases spanning the gap. This specimen was cultured PBMCs, taken from culture after CMV antigen stimulation. The clonotype originates from a human donor in good health (CMV status not recorded). Some clones in this sample may be carry-over from other donors' samples. The chain has TRBV28 and TRBJ1-5; perhaps TRBD1 as D (6 bases). DNA of the CDR3: TGTGCCAGCAGCCTTCAGGACAGAAGCAATCAGCCCCAGCATTTT. Its translation is CASSLQDRSNQPQHF.